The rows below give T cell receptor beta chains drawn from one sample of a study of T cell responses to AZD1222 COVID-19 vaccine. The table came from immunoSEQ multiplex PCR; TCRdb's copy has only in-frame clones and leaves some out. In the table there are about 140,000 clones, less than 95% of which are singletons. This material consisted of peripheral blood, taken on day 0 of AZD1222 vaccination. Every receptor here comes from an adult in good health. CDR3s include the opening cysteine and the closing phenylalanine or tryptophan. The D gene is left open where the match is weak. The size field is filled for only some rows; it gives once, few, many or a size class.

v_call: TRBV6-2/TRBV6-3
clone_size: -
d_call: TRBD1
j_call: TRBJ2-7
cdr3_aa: CASSYSDRAYEQYF
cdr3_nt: TGTGCCAGCAGTTACTCGGACAGGGCCTACGAGCAGTACTTC

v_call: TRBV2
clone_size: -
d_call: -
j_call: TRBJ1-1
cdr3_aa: CAEQGNTEAFF
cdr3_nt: TGTGCCGAACAGGGAAACACTGAAGCTTTCTTT

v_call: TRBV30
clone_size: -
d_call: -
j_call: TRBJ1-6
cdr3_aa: CAWSRQVGNSPLHF
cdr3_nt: TGTGCCTGGAGTCGACAGGTGGGAAATTCACCCCTCCACTTT

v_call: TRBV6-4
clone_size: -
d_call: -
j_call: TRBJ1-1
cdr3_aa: CASSERRGYTEAFF
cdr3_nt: TGTGCCAGCAGTGAACGGAGGGGGTACACTGAAGCTTTCTTT

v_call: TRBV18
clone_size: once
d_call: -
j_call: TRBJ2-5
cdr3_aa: CASARGFQETQYF
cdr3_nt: TGTGCCAGCGCCCGGGGCTTCCAAGAGACCCAGTACTTC

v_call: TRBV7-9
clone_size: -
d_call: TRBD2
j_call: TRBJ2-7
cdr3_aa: CASSPGLAGALSSYEQYF
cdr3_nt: TGTGCCAGCAGCCCTGGACTAGCGGGGGCGCTGAGCTCCTACGAGCAGTACTTC

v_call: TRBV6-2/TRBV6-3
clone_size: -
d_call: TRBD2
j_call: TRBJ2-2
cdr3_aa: CASSSLAGNTGELFF
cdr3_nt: TGTGCCAGCAGTTCACTAGCGGGGAACACCGGGGAGCTGTTTTTT

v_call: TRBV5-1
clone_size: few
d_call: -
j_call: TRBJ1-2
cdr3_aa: CASSPTPTNYGYTF
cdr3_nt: TGCGCCAGCAGCCCGACACCCACTAACTATGGCTACACCTTC

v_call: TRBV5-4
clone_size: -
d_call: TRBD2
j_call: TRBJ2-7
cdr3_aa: CASSLGLDTPIYEQYF
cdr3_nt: TGTGCCAGCAGCCTGGGACTAGATACCCCTATCTACGAGCAGTACTTC

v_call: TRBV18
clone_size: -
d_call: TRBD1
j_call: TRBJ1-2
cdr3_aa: CASSLDRDYGYTF
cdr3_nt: TGTGCCAGCTCATTGGACAGGGACTATGGCTACACCTTC

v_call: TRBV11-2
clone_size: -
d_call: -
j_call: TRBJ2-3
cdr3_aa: CASSPSGGGTDTQYF
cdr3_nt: TGTGCCAGCAGCCCCAGTGGAGGGGGCACAGATACGCAGTATTTT

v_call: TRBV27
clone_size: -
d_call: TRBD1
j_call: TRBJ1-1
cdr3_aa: CASSLQGGLNTEAFF
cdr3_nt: TGTGCCAGCAGTTTACAGGGGGGTTTGAACACTGAAGCTTTCTTT

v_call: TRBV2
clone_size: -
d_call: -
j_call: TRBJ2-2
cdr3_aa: CASSVGQGMTGELFF
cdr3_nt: TGTGCCAGCAGTGTTGGGCAGGGCATGACCGGGGAGCTGTTTTTT

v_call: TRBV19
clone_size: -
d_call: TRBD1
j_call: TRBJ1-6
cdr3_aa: CASRTGDRITSPLHF
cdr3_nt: TGTGCCAGTAGGACCGGGGACAGAATTACTTCACCCCTCCACTTT

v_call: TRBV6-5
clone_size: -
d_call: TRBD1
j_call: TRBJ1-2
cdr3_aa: CASSSSTGIAYGYTF
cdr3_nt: TGTGCCAGCAGTTCGTCGACAGGGATTGCTTATGGCTACACCTTC

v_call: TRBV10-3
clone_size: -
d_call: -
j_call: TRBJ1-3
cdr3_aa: CAITGDYSGNTIYF
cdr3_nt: TGTGCCATCACCGGGGATTACTCTGGAAACACCATATATTTT

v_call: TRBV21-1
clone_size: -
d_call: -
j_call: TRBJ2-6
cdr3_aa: CASSARKGQRRSGANVLTF
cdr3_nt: TGTGCCAGCAGCGCTCGTAAAGGACAGCGGAGGTCTGGGGCCAACGTCCTGACTTTC

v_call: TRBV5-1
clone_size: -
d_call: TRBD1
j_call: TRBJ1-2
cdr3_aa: CASSPRQGASGYGYTF
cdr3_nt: TGCGCCAGCAGCCCAAGACAGGGGGCATCGGGGTATGGCTACACCTTC

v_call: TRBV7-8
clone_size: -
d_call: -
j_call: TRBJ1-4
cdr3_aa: CASSLRDATNEKLFF
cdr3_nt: TGTGCCAGCAGCTTGAGAGATGCAACTAATGAAAAACTGTTTTTT

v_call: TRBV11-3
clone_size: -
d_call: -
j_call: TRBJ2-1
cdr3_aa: CASSRHEGGSYNEQFF
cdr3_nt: TGTGCCAGCAGCCGCCACGAGGGGGGTTCCTACAATGAGCAGTTCTTC

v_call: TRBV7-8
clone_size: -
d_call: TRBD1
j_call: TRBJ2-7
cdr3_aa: CASSSWTGATYEQYF
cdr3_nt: TGTGCCAGCAGCTCGTGGACAGGGGCAACCTACGAGCAGTACTTC

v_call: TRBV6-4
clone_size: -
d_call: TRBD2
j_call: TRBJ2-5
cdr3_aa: CASRDIAGGPQETQYF
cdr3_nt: TGTGCCAGCAGAGACATAGCGGGAGGGCCCCAGGAGACCCAGTACTTC

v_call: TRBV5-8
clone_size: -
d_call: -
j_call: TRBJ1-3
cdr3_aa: CASSPRSRSSGNTIYF
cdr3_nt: TGTGCCAGCAGCCCGAGGTCGCGAAGCTCTGGAAACACCATATATTTT

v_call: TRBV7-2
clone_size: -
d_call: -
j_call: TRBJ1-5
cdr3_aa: CASSFSRDSGRNQPQHF
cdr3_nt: TGTGCCAGCAGCTTCAGCCGGGACTCCGGTCGCAATCAGCCCCAGCATTTT

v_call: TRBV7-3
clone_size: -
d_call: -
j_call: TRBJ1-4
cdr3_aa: CASSLSRANEKLFF
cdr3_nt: TGTGCCAGCAGCTTAAGCAGGGCTAATGAAAAACTGTTTTTT

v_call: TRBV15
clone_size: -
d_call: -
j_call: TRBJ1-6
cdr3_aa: CATSRFREINSPLHF
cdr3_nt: TGTGCCACCAGCAGGTTCCGGGAAATTAATTCACCCCTCCACTTT

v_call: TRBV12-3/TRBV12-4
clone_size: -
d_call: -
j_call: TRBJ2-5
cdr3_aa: CASSLSGVETQYF
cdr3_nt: TGTGCCAGCAGTTTATCAGGGGTTGAGACCCAGTACTTC

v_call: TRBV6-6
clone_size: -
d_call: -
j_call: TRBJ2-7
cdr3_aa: CASSYRGTHYEQYF
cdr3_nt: TGTGCCAGCAGTTACAGGGGTACACACTACGAGCAGTACTTC

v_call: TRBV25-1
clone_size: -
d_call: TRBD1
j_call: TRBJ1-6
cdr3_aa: CASSDPSRDRVNSPLHF
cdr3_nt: TGTGCCAGCAGTGACCCCTCTCGGGACAGGGTAAATTCACCCCTCCACTTT

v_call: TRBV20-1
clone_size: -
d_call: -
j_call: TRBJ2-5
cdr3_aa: CSASKVQAQETQYF
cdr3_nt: TGCAGTGCTAGTAAAGTGCAGGCTCAAGAGACCCAGTACTTC

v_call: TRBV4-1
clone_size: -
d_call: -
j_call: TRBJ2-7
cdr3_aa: CASSQEHVLRGATDEQYF
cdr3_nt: TGCGCCAGCAGCCAAGAACATGTTCTGAGGGGGGCTACGGACGAGCAGTACTTC

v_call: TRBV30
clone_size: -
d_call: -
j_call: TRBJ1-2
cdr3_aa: CAWSVPMGTYYGYTF
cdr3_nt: TGTGCCTGGAGTGTACCTATGGGGACCTACTATGGCTACACCTTC

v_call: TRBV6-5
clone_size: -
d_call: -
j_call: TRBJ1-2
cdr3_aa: CAIQQPPLDGYTF
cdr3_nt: TGTGCCATCCAACAGCCTCCGTTGGATGGCTACACCTTC

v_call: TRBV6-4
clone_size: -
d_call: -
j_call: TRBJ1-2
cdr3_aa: CASSEERTGKTLKANYGYTF
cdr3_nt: TGTGCCAGCAGTGAAGAGAGAACAGGGAAAACCCTCAAGGCTAACTATGGCTACACCTTC

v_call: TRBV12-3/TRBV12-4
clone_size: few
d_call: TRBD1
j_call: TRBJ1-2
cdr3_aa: CASSHRDSLGYTF
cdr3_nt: TGTGCCAGCAGTCATAGGGACAGTTTGGGCTACACCTTC

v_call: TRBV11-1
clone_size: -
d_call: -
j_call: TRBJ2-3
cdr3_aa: CASTDHGAPLTDTQYF
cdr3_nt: TGTGCCAGCACCGACCACGGGGCCCCCCTCACAGATACGCAGTATTTT

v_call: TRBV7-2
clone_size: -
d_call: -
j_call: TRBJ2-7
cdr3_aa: CASSLEYRNYEQYF
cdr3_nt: TGTGCCAGCAGCTTAGAGTACAGGAACTACGAGCAGTACTTC

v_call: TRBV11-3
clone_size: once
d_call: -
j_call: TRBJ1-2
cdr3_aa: CASSQGNRADEEGYTF
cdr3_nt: TGTGCCAGCAGCCAGGGGAACAGGGCGGATGAAGAAGGCTACACCTTC

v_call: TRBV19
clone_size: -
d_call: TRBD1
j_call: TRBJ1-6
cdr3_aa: CASGTGDNSPLHF
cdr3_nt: TGTGCCAGCGGGACAGGGGATAATTCACCCCTCCACTTT

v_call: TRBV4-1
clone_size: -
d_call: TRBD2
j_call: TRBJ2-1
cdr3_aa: CASSRTSGAYNEQFF
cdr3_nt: TGCGCCAGCAGCCGGACTAGCGGGGCTTACAATGAGCAGTTCTTC

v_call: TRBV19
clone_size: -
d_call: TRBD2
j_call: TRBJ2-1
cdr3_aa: CASNLAGGSYNEQFF
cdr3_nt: TGTGCCAGTAACCTAGCGGGAGGCTCCTACAATGAGCAGTTCTTC

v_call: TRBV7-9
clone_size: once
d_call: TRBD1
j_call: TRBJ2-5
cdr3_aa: CASSPRGTGLSETQYF
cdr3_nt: TGTGCCAGCAGCCCACGCGGGACAGGTCTTAGTGAGACCCAGTACTTC

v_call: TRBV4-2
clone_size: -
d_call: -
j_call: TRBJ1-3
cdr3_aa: CASSQIEGGGNTIYF
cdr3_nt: TGTGCCAGCAGCCAGATTGAGGGGGGCGGAAACACCATATATTTT

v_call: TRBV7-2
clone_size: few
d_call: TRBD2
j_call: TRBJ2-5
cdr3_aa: CASSQAAGGKGETQYF
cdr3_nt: TGTGCCAGCAGCCAGGCGGCGGGAGGGAAGGGAGAGACCCAGTACTTC

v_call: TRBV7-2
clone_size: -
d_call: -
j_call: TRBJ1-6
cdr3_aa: CASSLVGNVDSPLHF
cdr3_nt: TGTGCCAGCAGCTTAGTGGGGAACGTTGATTCACCCCTCCACTTT

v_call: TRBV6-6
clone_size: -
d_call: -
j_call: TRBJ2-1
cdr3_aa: CASSHFTGRGDNEQFF
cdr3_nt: TGTGCCAGCAGCCATTTTACAGGGAGGGGAGACAATGAGCAGTTCTTC